These 18 T cell receptor beta chains came from one sample sequenced in a study of vaccination and CD4 T cells after COVID-19. Treatment noted: roughly ten-day PBMC culture with coronavirus spike peptide pools or control peptides (ViraFEST assay). CD4+ T-cell collection from the unexposed donor predated the COVID-19 pandemic (2011-2018). The Oncomine TCR Beta short-read assay was applied to DNA of cultured CD4+ T cells. Cultured CD4+ T cells yielded the extracted genomic DNA. TCRdb independently ran MiXCR on the PCR reads; one entry per CDR3 protein. Here the sample spans some 10,000 distinct CDR3 sequences, 25% to 35% being singletons. No cognate antigen is known for these TCRs. The specimen was CD4+ T cells from blood, cultured in vitro. Receptors were obtained from a human donor in good health.

The chain combines TRBV19 with TRBJ2-5; 7 nucleotides align to TRBD1. This CDR3 has 13 residues. CDR1 LNHDA and CDR2 SQIVND come from the germline V gene (reference sequence). Trimming removed 4 bases from V and 4 bases from J; junction bases left unmatched: 3. Here the CDR3 reads CASSRQGPETQYF. The CDR3 coding sequence is TGTGCCAGTAGTAGACAGGGTCCAGAGACCCAGTACTTC.

The chain's CDR3 is CASSQVGLAPKETQYF. CDR3 DNA sequence: TGTGCCAGCAGCCAAGTGGGGTTAGCGCCGAAAGAGACCCAGTACTTC. The J gene is TRBJ2-5, the V gene TRBV14; the D gene is possibly TRBD2 (5 bases). V lost 1 base to trimming and J lost 3 bases, with 15 bases between them. Germline V gene data show CDR1 as SGHDN and CDR2 as FVKESK. The CDR3 is 16 residues long.

The chain joins TRBV4-3 to TRBJ2-1; TRBD2 might be the D (5 bases). Between the trimmed V and J ends, which lost 2 bases and 8 bases, there was a span of 13 bases. The CDR3 contains 14 residues. The germline CDR1 and CDR2 sequences are LGHNA and YSLEER. DNA of the CDR3: TGCGCCAGCAGCCAAACCGGGATGGCCGATGAGCAGTTCTTC. Amino acid sequence: CASSQTGMADEQFF.

Sample share makes this clonotype medium-sized. This chain connects TRBV10-3 to TRBJ1-5; maybe TRBD1 (5 bases). Germline-derived CDR1 and CDR2 are ENHRY and SYGVKD. The CDR3 has 13 amino acids. V lost 11 bases, J lost 0 bases, and 11 bases lay in between. The CDR3 protein is CAVGTDSNQPQHF. The DNA of the CDR3 is TGTGCCGTCGGGACGGATAGCAATCAGCCCCAGCATTTT.

This clonotype was found a few times. The chain links TRBV25-1 to TRBJ2-5; D might be TRBD1 or TRBD2, each matching 5 bases. V was pared by 8 bases and J by 1 base, with 17 bases between. The CDR3 length is 15 residues. CDR1 is MGHDK, CDR2 SYGVNS, per germline. DNA for the CDR3: TGTGCCAGCCGCCCCGGGGCGGGCTTCCAAGAGACCCAGTACTTC. Translation: CASRPGAGFQETQYF. The full variable domain, rest sourced from reference TRBV25-1 and TRBJ2-5, is EADIYQTPRYLVIGTGKKITLECSQTMGHDKMYWYQQDPGMELHLIHYSYGVNSTEKGDLSSESTVSRIRTEHFPLTLESARPSHTSQYLCASRPGAGFQETQYFGPGTRLLVL.

The chain uses TRBV20-1 and TRBJ2-3; the match to TRBD2 covers 9 bases. Trimming cost V 0 bases and J 5 bases; bases outside gene matches: 9. The V gene's germline CDR1 is DFQATT and CDR2 SNEGSKA (reference sequence). The CDR3 extends over 16 amino acids. CDR3 nucleotides: TGCAGTGCTAGAGATTGGGCTAGCGGGATGGAAGATACGCAGTATTTT. It translates to CSARDWASGMEDTQYF.

The chain carries TRBV19 and TRBJ2-5, with D uncertain. Germline CDR1 LNHDA, CDR2 SQIVND (reference sequence). The length of the CDR3 is 11 residues. The germline V and J ends were trimmed by 2 bases and 5 bases, with 3 bases remaining between them. The CDR3 sequence is CASSIMETQYF. CDR3 sequence (DNA): TGTGCCAGTAGTATAATGGAGACCCAGTACTTC.

The gene calls are TRBV12-3 or TRBV12-4 and TRBJ2-2; D remains unclear. The CDR3 runs 13 residues. Trimming pared 7 bases from V and 4 bases from J, leaving 10 bases between. The CDR3 spells CASKRQSTGELFF. For the CDR3, the DNA is TGTGCCAGCAAGCGACAAAGCACCGGGGAGCTGTTTTTT.

The genes are TRBV24-1 and TRBJ2-2; 13 positions agree with TRBD2. Trimming removed 3 bases from V and 4 bases from J; junction bases left unmatched: 7. The CDR3 consists of 18 residues. Per germline, CDR1 KGHDR and CDR2 SFDVKD. The CDR3 sequence: CATSDGLAGESVTGELFF. For the CDR3, the DNA is TGTGCCACCAGTGATGGACTAGCGGGAGAAAGCGTCACCGGGGAGCTGTTTTTT.

This clonotype was found a few times. The chain uses TRBV7-2 and TRBJ2-7; D call uncertain. CDR1 is SGHTA, CDR2 FQGNSA, per germline. V was pared by 3 bases and J by 1 base, with 7 bases between. This CDR3 contains 13 residues. Here the CDR3 reads CASSFPGSYEQYF. CDR3 sequence (DNA): TGTGCCAGCAGCTTCCCCGGGTCCTACGAGCAGTACTTC.

The chain uses TRBV19 and TRBJ2-5, with D perhaps matching TRBD1 or TRBD2 (5 bases each). Germline V gene lookup returns CDR1 LNHDA and CDR2 SQIVND (reference sequence). Trimming cost V 10 bases and J 1 base, with 19 bases left between them. CDR3 length: 15 amino acids. CDR3 sequence (DNA): TGTGCCACCCGTGCCCCGGGACGGATCCAAGAGACCCAGTACTTC. As protein: CATRAPGRIQETQYF.

V is TRBV28 and J is TRBJ2-2; TRBD1 agrees at 8 bases. V dropped 4 bases and J dropped 6; count of bases not matched to a gene: 7. Germline V gene data show CDR1 as MDHEN and CDR2 as SYDVKM. The CDR3 has 15 residues. The CDR3: CASSSRTGTAGELFF. The CDR3 DNA is TGTGCCAGCAGTTCCCGGACAGGGACTGCCGGGGAGCTGTTTTTT.

This clonotype was detected a few times. The chain is built from TRBV20-1 and TRBJ2-5, with D perhaps TRBD1 (6 bases). The CDR3 runs to 14 residues. The germline V gene has CDR1 DFQATT and CDR2 SNEGSKA (reference sequence). The ends were cut back, 7 bases at V and 8 bases at J, with 23 bases in the middle. The CDR3 coding sequence is TGCAGTGTTTTAGACAGGAGCGGAGCCCTTACCCAGTACTTC. This codes for CSVLDRSGALTQYF.

The chain recombines TRBV6-1 with TRBJ2-2, with TRBD1 matching over 7 bases. The V gene end was trimmed by 7 bases and the J gene end by 9 bases; junction bases not matched to a gene: 8. Germline CDR1 is MNHNS and CDR2 is SASEGT. This CDR3 has 13 residues. This CDR3 is CASIRQGTRELFF. The CDR3 DNA sequence: TGTGCCAGCATCCGACAGGGAACTCGGGAGCTGTTTTTT.

The chain uses TRBV10-1 and TRBJ2-1; a weak D match, TRBD1 (6 bases). The CDR3 has 13 amino acids. CDR1 is WNHNN, CDR2 SYGVQD, per germline (reference sequence). V gave up 1 base and J gave up 6 bases, with 7 bases separating them. The CDR3 DNA is TGCGCCAGCAGTGAGTTACAGGGCAATGAGCAGTTCTTC. Translated, it gives CASSELQGNEQFF.

The chain carries TRBV7-8 and TRBJ2-5; weak D call: TRBD2 (7 bases). V lost 5 bases and J lost 10, with 11 bases in between. There are 11 residues in the CDR3. CDR1 and CDR2 (germline): SGHVS, FQNEAQ. DNA for the CDR3: TGTGCCAGCAGCATAGGGGGGGTCCAGTACTTC. This translates into CASSIGGVQYF. The whole variable domain, filled in from reference TRBV7-8 and TRBJ2-5, reads GAGVSQSPRYKVAKRGQDVALRCDPISGHVSLFWYQQALGQGPEFLTYFQNEAQLDKSGLPSDRFFAERPEGSVSTLKIQRTQQEDSAVYLCASSIGGVQYFGPGTRLLVL.

Only a few counts were recorded for this clonotype. The genes are TRBV24-1 and TRBJ1-3; D gene ambiguous. From germline, CDR1 is KGHDR and CDR2 SFDVKD. The CDR3 length is 14 residues. Trimming stripped 4 bases from V and 2 bases from J, with 8 bases between. Here the CDR3 DNA reads TGTGCCACCAGTGAGTCGGCCCCTGGAAACACCATATATTTT. It translates to CATSESAPGNTIYF.

V usage is TRBV5-1 and J usage is TRBJ2-7; TRBD2 agrees at 8 bases. The CDR3 has 15 amino acids. Germline lookup yields CDR1 SGHRS and CDR2 YFSETQ. Germline trimming cut 2 bases from V and 4 bases from J; bases unmatched to any gene: 8. DNA for the CDR3: TGCGCCAGCAGCTTCCCGGGACTAGAAAGGTACGAGCAGTACTTC. This gives the protein CASSFPGLERYEQYF.